The text below deals with one T cell receptor (beta chain). Germline CDR1 is SGDLS and CDR2 is YYNGEE. The CDR3 is made up of 14 amino acids. V gave up 2 bases and J gave up 4 bases, with 9 bases separating them. The data derive from a study of blood T cells in healthy people across ages. A second PCR of 7 to 11 cycles used a sample-barcoded 5' primer and a J-beta primer mix. With 12 random nucleotides, a template-switch adaptor tagged each individual cDNA molecule. A single record per CDR3 protein comes from TCRdb applying MiXCR to the 5' RACE reads. The sample records 710,000 or so distinct CDR3 sequences, roughly 32% being singletons.

The gene calls are TRBV9 and TRBJ2-2, with D perhaps matching TRBD1 (6 bases). Sequencing was performed on blood. This sequence was found in a woman aged 80 or over in good health. The CDR3 reads CASSVGHSTGELFF. CDR3 coding DNA: TGTGCCAGCAGCGTGGGACATAGCACCGGGGAGCTGTTTTTT. Looking up the rest from reference TRBV9 and TRBJ2-2 gives the full variable domain: DSGVTQTPKHLITATGQRVTLRCSPRSGDLSVYWYQQSLDQGLQFLIQYYNGEERAKGNILERFSAQQFPDLHSELNLSSLELGDSALYFCASSVGHSTGELFFGEGSRLTVL.